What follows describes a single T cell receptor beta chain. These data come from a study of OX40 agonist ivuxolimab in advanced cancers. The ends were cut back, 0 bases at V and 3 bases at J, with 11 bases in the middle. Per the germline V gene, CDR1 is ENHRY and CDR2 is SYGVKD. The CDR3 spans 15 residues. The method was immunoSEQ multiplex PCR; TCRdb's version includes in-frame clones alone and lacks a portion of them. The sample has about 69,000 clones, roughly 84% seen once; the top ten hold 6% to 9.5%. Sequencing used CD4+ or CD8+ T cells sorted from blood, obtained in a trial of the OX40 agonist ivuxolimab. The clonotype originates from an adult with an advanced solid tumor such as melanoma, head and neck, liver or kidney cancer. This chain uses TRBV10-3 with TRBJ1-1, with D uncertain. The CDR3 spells CAISESRRRDTEAFF. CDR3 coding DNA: TGTGCCATCAGTGAGTCACGCAGGCGGGACACTGAAGCTTTCTTT.